These 14 T cell receptor beta chains share one sample of origin, sequenced in a study of regulatory T cells in long-lasting Graves disease. For TCR beta, libraries came from iRepertoire HTBI primers and Arm-PCR of CDR3 regions. Via MiXCR, TCRdb re-called the multiplex PCR reads, giving one row per CDR3 protein. The profile shows roughly 610,000 distinct CDR3 sequences, roughly 16% of them singletons. Stated time point: newly diagnosed GD, antithyroid drugs for less than 3 months. Extracted PBMC RNA gave rise to the TCR library. A further study also used this sample, focusing on T cells in Graves' hyperthyroidism and ophthalmopathy.

This material consisted of peripheral blood mononuclear cells (PBMCs), taken at new diagnosis, from a patient treated with antithyroid drugs. Every receptor here comes from a man aged 18 to 30 with Graves disease.

This clonotype was seen ten or more times. The chain joins TRBV6-1 to TRBJ2-1, with TRBD2 matching over 14 bases. The CDR3 is 18 amino acids. CDR1 and CDR2 (germline): MNHNS, SASEGT. With 11 bases clipped from V and 6 bases from J, the junction kept 18 bases outside the gene matches. The DNA of the CDR3 is TGTGCCTCAACCGGGACTAGCGGGAGAAATGGATCAGCCAATGAGCAGTTCTTC. This sequence encodes CASTGTSGRNGSANEQFF.

This clonotype occurred many times. The chain employs TRBV18 and TRBJ1-1, with 8 bases aligning to TRBD1. Germline loops: CDR1 KGHSH, CDR2 LQKENI. After removal of 3 bases from V and 5 bases from J, the junction contained 8 bases not matched to a gene. The CDR3 runs to 15 residues. CDR3 in amino acids: CASSPSTGVGTEAFF. The CDR3 DNA reads TGTGCCAGCTCACCCTCGACAGGGGTGGGGACTGAAGCTTTCTTT.

This clonotype has at least ten counts. The chain employs TRBV11-2 and TRBJ2-7; 9 bases match TRBD2. Germline V CDR1 and CDR2: SGHAT, FQNNGV. V lost 4 bases, J lost 7 bases, and 14 bases stayed unmatched. The CDR3 consists of 16 residues. DNA of the CDR3: TGTGCCAGCAGCTCCCCCTTAGTAGCGGGAGTGGGGGAGCAGTACTTC. Translated: CASSSPLVAGVGEQYF.

This clonotype came up many times. V and J are TRBV3-1 and TRBJ2-5, with TRBD1 identical over 12 bases. This CDR3 spans 16 amino acids. CDR1 LGHDT and CDR2 YNNKEL come from the germline V gene (reference sequence). After removal of 4 bases from V and 5 bases from J, the junction contained 8 bases not matched to a gene. In nucleotides, the CDR3 is TGTGCCAGCAGCCTCGGGGGACAGGGGGCTTCGGAGACCCAGTACTTC. Its translation is CASSLGGQGASETQYF.

Ten or more counts support this clonotype. The chain joins TRBV11-2 to TRBJ2-1; no clear D. This CDR3 comprises 13 residues. Per the germline V gene, CDR1 is SGHAT and CDR2 is FQNNGV. Trimming cost V 2 bases and J 9 bases, with 11 bases left between them. The CDR3 DNA sequence: TGTGCCAGCAGCTTATCTATAGGCAGTGAGCAGTTCTTC. It specifies CASSLSIGSEQFF.

This chain connects TRBV6-9 to TRBJ2-3; 11 bases fit TRBD2. The germline V gene has CDR1 MNHGY and CDR2 SVAAGI. J lost 5 bases, V lost 3 bases, and 16 bases had no gene match. The CDR3 is 19 amino acids. The chain's CDR3 is CASSYPPSRRTSGQDTQYF. CDR3 in DNA: TGTGCCAGCAGTTACCCCCCGTCGAGAAGGACTAGCGGGCAAGATACGCAGTATTTT.

The table lists this clonotype with a few counts. The chain employs TRBV7-9 and TRBJ2-5, with 12 bases that match TRBD2. The CDR3 length is 18 residues. Germline assignment: CDR1 SEHNR and CDR2 FQNEAQ (reference sequence). V shed 3 bases and J 1 base; nucleotides not matched to a gene: 9. In DNA, the CDR3 is TGTGCCAGCAGCTTGCTACCCCGGACTAGCGGGGCCCAAGAGACCCAGTACTTC. Translation: CASSLLPRTSGAQETQYF.

This clonotype has a count of ten or more. The chain is built from TRBV24-1 and TRBJ1-1; D unclear. The V gene's germline CDR1 is KGHDR and CDR2 SFDVKD. Trimming took 3 bases from V and 1 from J, leaving 8 bases between them. There are 14 residues in the CDR3. CDR3 DNA: TGTGCCACCAGTGATCCAGGATCGAACACTGAAGCTTTCTTT. Translated: CATSDPGSNTEAFF.

Ten or more counts support this clonotype. V is TRBV7-3 and J is TRBJ2-1; D is possibly TRBD2 (6 bases). Germline V lookup: CDR1 SGHTA, CDR2 FQGTGA. The CDR3 totals 15 residues. V lost 5 bases to trimming and J lost 9 bases, with 20 bases between them. In nucleotides, the CDR3 is TGTGCCAGCAGCATACCCGGGACTCCCCGCCCTGAGCAGTTCTTC. This sequence encodes CASSIPGTPRPEQFF.

J is TRBJ2-1 and V is TRBV28; TRBD1 matches at 7 bases. Germline V gene lookup returns CDR1 MDHEN and CDR2 SYDVKM. CDR3 length equals 15 residues. With 5 bases clipped from V and 5 bases from J, the junction kept 9 bases outside the gene matches. CDR3 nucleotide sequence: TGTGCCAGCAGTCGAACCGGGACAGCGAACAATGAGCAGTTCTTC. Its protein is CASSRTGTANNEQFF.

This clonotype was observed many times. This rearrangement joins TRBV27 to TRBJ2-1; 9 bases line up with TRBD2. This CDR3 is 18 amino acids long. Germline V gene sequence: CDR1 MNHEY, CDR2 SMNVEV (reference sequence). V was clipped by 3 bases and J by 6 bases; unmatched bases: 15. The CDR3 loop reads CASSFPVPTPGLANEQFF. Written as DNA, the CDR3 is TGTGCCAGCAGTTTTCCCGTACCCACCCCGGGACTAGCCAATGAGCAGTTCTTC.

This clonotype was recorded at least ten times. The chain employs TRBV9 and TRBJ2-7; either TRBD1 or TRBD2 may supply D (5 bases each). Germline V gene data show CDR1 as SGDLS and CDR2 as YYNGEE. V dropped 4 bases and J dropped 4 bases, with 15 bases sitting between them. The CDR3 runs 14 residues. The CDR3 bases are TGTGCCAGCAGCCAAGGCCCCGGGGCATACGAGCAGTACTTC. Amino acid sequence: CASSQGPGAYEQYF. Based on the CDR3 plus reference TRBV9 and TRBJ2-7, the full variable domain is DSGVTQTPKHLITATGQRVTLRCSPRSGDLSVYWYQQSLDQGLQFLIQYYNGEERAKGNILERFSAQQFPDLHSELNLSSLELGDSALYFCASSQGPGAYEQYFGPGTRLTVT.

This clonotype came up many times. The J gene is TRBJ2-7, the V gene TRBV5-7; D is ambiguous. TRBV5-7 is an open reading frame whose function is uncertain. This CDR3 region has 14 residues. Trimming left V 2 bases short and J 5 bases short, with 14 bases between. The CDR3 loop reads CASSFGCLKDEQYF. CDR3 nucleotide sequence: TGTGCCAGCAGCTTCGGGTGCCTAAAGGACGAGCAGTACTTC.

This clonotype was seen only a few times. This chain connects TRBV5-1 to TRBJ1-6; tentatively, D is TRBD1 (6 bases). V lost 0 bases and J 0 bases, leaving 19 bases between the germline ends. The CDR3 is 20 amino acids. The germline V gene encodes CDR1 SGHRS and CDR2 YFSETQ. This CDR3 reads CASSLAPSGGASSYNSPLHF. The CDR3 nucleotides read TGCGCCAGCAGCTTGGCCCCTAGTGGGGGGGCTAGCTCCTATAATTCACCCCTCCACTTT.